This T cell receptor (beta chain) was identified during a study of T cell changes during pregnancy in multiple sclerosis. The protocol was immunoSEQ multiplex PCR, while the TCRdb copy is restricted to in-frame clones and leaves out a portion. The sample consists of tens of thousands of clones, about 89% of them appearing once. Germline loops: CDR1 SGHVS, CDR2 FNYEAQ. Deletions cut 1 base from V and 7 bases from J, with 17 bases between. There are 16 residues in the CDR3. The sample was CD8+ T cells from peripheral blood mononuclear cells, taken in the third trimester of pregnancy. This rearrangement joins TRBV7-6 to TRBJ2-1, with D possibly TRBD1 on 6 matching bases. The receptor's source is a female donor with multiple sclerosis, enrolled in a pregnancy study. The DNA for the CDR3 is TGTGCCAGCAGCTTAGAGGCGACAGGAGCCCAAAATGAGCAGTTCTTC. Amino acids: CASSLEATGAQNEQFF.